The clone carrying this T cell receptor (beta chain) was counted a single time. The CDR3 spans 15 residues. The trim removed 5 bases at V and 7 bases at J, leaving 10 bases unmatched. Germline V gives CDR1 SGHRS, CDR2 YFSETQ. Original processing notes: Quantification of nucleated cells was approximated via reference gene primer amplification. Using immunoSEQ multiplex PCR, the repertoire was profiled, and TCRdb retains in-frame clones only, with some absent. V and J calls plus clone size are reproduced from that table; the DNA served to infer D and trimming. The sample lists 25,000 or so clones, 75% to 90% occurring once. The data originate from a study of blood T cell repertoires in COVID-19. Study overall: Italy, Spain and the United States were the sources of the convalescent and acute COVID-19 samples. PBMCs, B-cell-depleted T cells, or T cells provided the cDNA or gDNA that made up the material.

Specimen: peripheral blood. The receptor comes from a human donor with acute or convalescent COVID-19. The donor label of this sample is uncertain. The rearrangement links TRBV5-1 to TRBJ1-5, with 9 nucleotides matching TRBD1. CDR3: CASSWGTGIGQPQHF. DNA for the CDR3: TGCGCCAGCAGTTGGGGGACAGGGATCGGCCAGCCCCAGCATTTT.